The rows below give T cell receptor beta chains drawn from one sample of a study of vaccination and CD4 T cells after COVID-19. Their antigen targets remain unknown. One entry per CDR3 protein results from TCRdb running MiXCR on the PCR reads. The sample has thousands of distinct CDR3 sequences; approximately 41% are singletons. Sample: CD4+ T cells from blood, cultured in vitro. These receptors all come from a human donor in good health. Both conserved end residues are part of each CDR3. A D gene is named only where the DNA matches it firmly. Clone size, where shown, is once, few, many, or a class for clones that have expanded.

TRBJ2-1 | . | TRBV25-1 | . | CASTPPAWRAVSNEQFF | TGTGCCAGCACCCCTCCGGCGTGGCGGGCGGTCTCCAATGAGCAGTTCTTC
TRBJ2-7 | . | TRBV6-1 | . | CASSQKSNSHYEQYF | TGTGCCAGCAGTCAAAAAAGTAATTCACACTACGAGCAGTACTTC
TRBJ1-6 | . | TRBV7-6 | few | CASSLYAGVGGNSPLHF | TGTGCCAGCAGCTTATACGCAGGGGTGGGAGGGAATTCACCCCTCCACTTT
TRBJ2-5 | TRBD2 | TRBV6-2/TRBV6-3 | . | CASRISGGQETQYF | TGTGCCAGCAGGATTAGCGGGGGGCAAGAGACCCAGTACTTC
TRBJ1-3 | . | TRBV11-2 | . | CASSSLSGSRGNTIYF | TGTGCCAGCAGCTCCCTATCAGGATCTCGTGGAAACACCATATATTTT
TRBJ1-2 | . | TRBV20-1 | . | CSARDRVGMSPGYTF | TGCAGTGCTAGAGATCGTGTAGGGATGAGCCCCGGCTACACCTTC
TRBJ2-5 | . | TRBV5-8 | . | CASSRARALGTQYF | TGTGCCAGCAGCCGCGCTCGGGCTTTAGGGACCCAGTACTTC
TRBJ2-3 | TRBD1 | TRBV4-3 | . | CASSQTGVTDTQYF | TGCGCCAGCAGCCAAACAGGGGTCACAGATACGCAGTATTTT
TRBJ2-7 | TRBD1 | TRBV2 | . | CASRDRGPKPFF | TGTGCCAGCAGGGACAGGGGTCCGAAACCCTTCTTC
TRBJ2-5 | . | TRBV14 | once | CASSPRLGGETQYF | TGTGCCAGCAGCCCTCGACTAGGTGGGGAGACCCAGTACTTC
TRBJ1-3 | TRBD1 | TRBV6-1 | . | CASTRTGAGNTIYF | TGTGCCAGCACAAGGACAGGCGCTGGAAACACCATATATTTT
TRBJ1-2 | . | TRBV12-3/TRBV12-4 | . | CASSSRRRSNYGYTF | TGTGCCAGCAGTTCCAGACGGAGGTCAAACTATGGCTACACCTTC
TRBJ2-1 | TRBD2 | TRBV24-1 | . | CATSDPAGRARDEQFF | TGTGCCACCAGTGATCCAGCAGGGAGGGCCCGAGATGAGCAGTTCTTC
TRBJ2-3 | . | TRBV19 | . | CASRRIGDTQYF | TGTGCCAGTAGGCGGATCGGGGATACGCAGTATTTT
TRBJ1-6 | TRBD1 | TRBV5-1 | . | CASSSQGVGNSPLHF | TGCGCCAGCAGCTCCCAGGGGGTCGGGAATTCACCCCTCCACTTT